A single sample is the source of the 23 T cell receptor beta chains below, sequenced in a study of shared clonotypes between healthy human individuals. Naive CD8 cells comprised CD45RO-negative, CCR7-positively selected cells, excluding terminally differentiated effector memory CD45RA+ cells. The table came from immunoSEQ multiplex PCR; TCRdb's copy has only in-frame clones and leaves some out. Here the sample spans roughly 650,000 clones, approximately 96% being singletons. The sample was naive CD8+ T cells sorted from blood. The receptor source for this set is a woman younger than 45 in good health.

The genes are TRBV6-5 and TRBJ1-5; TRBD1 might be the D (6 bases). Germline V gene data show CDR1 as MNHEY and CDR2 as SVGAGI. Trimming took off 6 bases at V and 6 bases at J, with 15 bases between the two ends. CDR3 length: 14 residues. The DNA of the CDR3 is TGTGCCAGCAGCAAAGCCGCGGGGGCTCAGCCCCAGCATTTT. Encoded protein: CASSKAAGAQPQHF.

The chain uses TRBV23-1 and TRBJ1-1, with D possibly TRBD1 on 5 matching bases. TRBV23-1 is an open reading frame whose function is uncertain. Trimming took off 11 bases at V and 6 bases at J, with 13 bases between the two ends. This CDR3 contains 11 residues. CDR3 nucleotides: TGCGCCGGACCCGCGGGGGCTGAAGCTTTCTTT. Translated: CAGPAGAEAFF.

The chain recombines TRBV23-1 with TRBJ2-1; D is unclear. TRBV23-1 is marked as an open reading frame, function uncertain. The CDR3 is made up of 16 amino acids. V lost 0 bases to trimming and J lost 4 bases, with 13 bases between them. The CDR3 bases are TGCGCCAGCAGTCAATCGTCACGGGCGGTGTACAATGAGCAGTTCTTC. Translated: CASSQSSRAVYNEQFF.

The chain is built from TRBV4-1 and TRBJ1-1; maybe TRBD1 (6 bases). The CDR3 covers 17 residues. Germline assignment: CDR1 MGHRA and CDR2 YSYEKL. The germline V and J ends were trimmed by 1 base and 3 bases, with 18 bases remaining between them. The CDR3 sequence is CASSQVRGARMDTEAFF. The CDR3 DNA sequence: TGCGCCAGCAGCCAAGTAAGGGGGGCCCGGATGGACACTGAAGCTTTCTTT.

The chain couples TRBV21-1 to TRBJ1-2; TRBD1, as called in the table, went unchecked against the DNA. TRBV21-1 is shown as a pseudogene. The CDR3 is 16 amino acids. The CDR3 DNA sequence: TGTGCCAGCAGCAACCCAACCGGGACAGATAACTATGGCTACACCTTC. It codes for CASSNPTGTDNYGYTF.

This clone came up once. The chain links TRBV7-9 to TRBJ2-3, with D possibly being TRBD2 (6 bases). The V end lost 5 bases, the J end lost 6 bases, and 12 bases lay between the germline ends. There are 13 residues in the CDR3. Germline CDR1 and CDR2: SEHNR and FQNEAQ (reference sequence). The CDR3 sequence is CASSPGGPDTQYF. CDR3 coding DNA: TGTGCCAGCAGCCCCGGAGGGCCGGATACGCAGTATTTT.

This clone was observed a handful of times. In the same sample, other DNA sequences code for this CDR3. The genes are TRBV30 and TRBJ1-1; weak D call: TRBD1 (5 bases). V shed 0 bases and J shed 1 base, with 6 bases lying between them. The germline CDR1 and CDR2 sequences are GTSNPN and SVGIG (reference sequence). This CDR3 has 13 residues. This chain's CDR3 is CAWSVGGNTEAFF. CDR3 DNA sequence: TGTGCCTGGAGTGTCGGGGGGAACACTGAAGCTTTCTTT.

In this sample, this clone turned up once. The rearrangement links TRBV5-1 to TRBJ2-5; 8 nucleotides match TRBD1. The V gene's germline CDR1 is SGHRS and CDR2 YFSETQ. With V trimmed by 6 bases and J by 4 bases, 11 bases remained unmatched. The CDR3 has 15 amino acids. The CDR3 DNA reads TGCGCCAGCAACGACAGGGGTAATTTGGGAGAGACCCAGTACTTC. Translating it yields CASNDRGNLGETQYF.

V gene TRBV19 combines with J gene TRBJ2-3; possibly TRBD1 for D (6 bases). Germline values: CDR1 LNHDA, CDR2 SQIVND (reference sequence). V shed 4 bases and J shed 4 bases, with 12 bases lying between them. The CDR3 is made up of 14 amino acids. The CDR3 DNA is TGTGCCAGTAGTACTGGCAGGGGCCCAGATACGCAGTATTTT. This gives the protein CASSTGRGPDTQYF. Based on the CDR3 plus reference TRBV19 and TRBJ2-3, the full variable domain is DGGITQSPKYLFRKEGQNVTLSCEQNLNHDAMYWYRQDPGQGLRLIYYSQIVNDFQKGDIAEGYSVSREKKESFPLTVTSAQKNPTAFYLCASSTGRGPDTQYFGPGTRLTVL.

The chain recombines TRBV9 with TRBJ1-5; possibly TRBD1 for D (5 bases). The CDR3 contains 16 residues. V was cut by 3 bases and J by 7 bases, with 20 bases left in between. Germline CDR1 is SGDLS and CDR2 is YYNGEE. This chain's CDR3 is CASSARPGPREQPQHF. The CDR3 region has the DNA TGTGCCAGCAGCGCTCGCCCGGGGCCTAGGGAGCAGCCCCAGCATTTT.

Here the CDR3 DNA reads TGCAGCGTAGAGGGTGAAAGATACGAGCAGTACTTC. Its protein product is CSVEGERYEQYF. The gene calls are TRBV29-1 and TRBJ2-7; D perhaps matches TRBD2 (5 bases). CDR1 is SQVTM, CDR2 ANQGSEA, per germline. The CDR3 covers 12 residues. V lost 6 bases and J 4 bases, leaving 13 bases between the germline ends.

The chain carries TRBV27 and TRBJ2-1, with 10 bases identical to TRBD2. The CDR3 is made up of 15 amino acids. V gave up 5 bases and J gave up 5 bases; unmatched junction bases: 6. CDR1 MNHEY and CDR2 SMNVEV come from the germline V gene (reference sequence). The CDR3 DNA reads TGTGCCAGCAGTGAAAGTACTAGCGGGGACAATGAGCAGTTCTTC. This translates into CASSESTSGDNEQFF.

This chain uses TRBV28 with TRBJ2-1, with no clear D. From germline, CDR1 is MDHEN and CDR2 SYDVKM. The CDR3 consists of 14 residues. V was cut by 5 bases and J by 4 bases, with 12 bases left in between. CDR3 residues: CASSRMTEYNEQFF. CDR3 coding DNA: TGTGCCAGCAGTCGAATGACCGAGTACAATGAGCAGTTCTTC.

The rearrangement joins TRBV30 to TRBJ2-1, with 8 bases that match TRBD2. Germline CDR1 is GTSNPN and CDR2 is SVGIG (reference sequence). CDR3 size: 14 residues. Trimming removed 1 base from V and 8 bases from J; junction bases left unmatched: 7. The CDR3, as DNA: TGTGCCTGGAGTGCCTCGGGACTAGGGGATGAGCAGTTCTTC. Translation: CAWSASGLGDEQFF.

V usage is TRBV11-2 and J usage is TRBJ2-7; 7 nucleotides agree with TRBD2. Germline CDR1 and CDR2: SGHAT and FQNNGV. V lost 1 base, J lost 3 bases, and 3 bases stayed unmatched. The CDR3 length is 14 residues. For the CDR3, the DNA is TGTGCCAGCAGCTTAGCTTCTAGCGGCTACGAGCAGTACTTC. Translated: CASSLASSGYEQYF.

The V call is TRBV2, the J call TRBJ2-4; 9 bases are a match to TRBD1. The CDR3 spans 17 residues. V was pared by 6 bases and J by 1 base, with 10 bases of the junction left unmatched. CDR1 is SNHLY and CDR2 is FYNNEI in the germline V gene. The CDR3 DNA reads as TGTGCCAGCAGCCCTATGGGACAGGGCCCCGCCAAAAACATTCAGTACTTC. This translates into CASSPMGQGPAKNIQYF.

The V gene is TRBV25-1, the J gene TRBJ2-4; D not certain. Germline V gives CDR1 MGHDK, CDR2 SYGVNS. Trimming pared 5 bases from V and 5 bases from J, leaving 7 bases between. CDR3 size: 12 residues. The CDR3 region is CASSLRENIQYF. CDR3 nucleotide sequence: TGTGCCAGCAGTCTACGGGAAAACATTCAGTACTTC.

The chain's CDR3 is CASSLEWGAGNTIYF. In DNA, the CDR3 is TGTGCCAGCAGCTTAGAGTGGGGCGCGGGAAACACCATATATTTT. The V and J genes are TRBV7-6 and TRBJ1-3; D might be TRBD1 (5 bases). The ends were cut back, 1 base at V and 4 bases at J, with 11 bases in the middle. The CDR3 extends over 15 amino acids. CDR1 is SGHVS and CDR2 is FNYEAQ in the germline V gene.

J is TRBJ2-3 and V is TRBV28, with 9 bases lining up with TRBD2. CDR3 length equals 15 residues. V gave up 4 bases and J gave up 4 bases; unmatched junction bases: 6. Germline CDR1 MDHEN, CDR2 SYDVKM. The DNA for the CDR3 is TGTGCCAGCAGTTACGGCGGGAGGGCCCCAGATACGCAGTATTTT. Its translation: CASSYGGRAPDTQYF. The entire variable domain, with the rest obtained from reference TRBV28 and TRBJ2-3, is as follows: DVKVTQSSRYLVKRTGEKVFLECVQDMDHENMFWYRQDPGLGLRLIYFSYDVKMKEKGDIPEGYSVSREKKERFSLILESASTNQTSMYLCASSYGGRAPDTQYFGPGTRLTVL.

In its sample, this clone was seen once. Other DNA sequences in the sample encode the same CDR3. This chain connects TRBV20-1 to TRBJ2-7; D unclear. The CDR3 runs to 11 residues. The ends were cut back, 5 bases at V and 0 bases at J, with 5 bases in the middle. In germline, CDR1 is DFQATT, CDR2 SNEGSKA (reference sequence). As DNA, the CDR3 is TGCAGTGCTCACAACTCCTACGAGCAGTACTTC. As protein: CSAHNSYEQYF.

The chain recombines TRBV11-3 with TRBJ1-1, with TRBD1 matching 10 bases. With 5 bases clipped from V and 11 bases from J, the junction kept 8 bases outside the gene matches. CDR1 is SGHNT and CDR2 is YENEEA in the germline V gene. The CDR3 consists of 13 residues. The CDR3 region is CASSAGTGDLAFF. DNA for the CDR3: TGTGCCAGCAGCGCCGGGACAGGGGATCTCGCTTTCTTT.

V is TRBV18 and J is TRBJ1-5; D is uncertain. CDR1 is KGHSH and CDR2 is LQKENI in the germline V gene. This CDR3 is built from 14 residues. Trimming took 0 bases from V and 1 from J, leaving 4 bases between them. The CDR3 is CASSPPDSNQPQHF. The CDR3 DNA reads TGTGCCAGCTCACCACCGGACAGCAATCAGCCCCAGCATTTT.

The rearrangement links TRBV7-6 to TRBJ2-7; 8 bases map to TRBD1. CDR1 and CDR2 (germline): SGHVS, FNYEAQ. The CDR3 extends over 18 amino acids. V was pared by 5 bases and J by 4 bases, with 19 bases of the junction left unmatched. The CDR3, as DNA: TGTGCCAGCAGCCCATCGGACAGGGTAGATCGGAGGACATACGAGCAGTACTTC. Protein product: CASSPSDRVDRRTYEQYF.